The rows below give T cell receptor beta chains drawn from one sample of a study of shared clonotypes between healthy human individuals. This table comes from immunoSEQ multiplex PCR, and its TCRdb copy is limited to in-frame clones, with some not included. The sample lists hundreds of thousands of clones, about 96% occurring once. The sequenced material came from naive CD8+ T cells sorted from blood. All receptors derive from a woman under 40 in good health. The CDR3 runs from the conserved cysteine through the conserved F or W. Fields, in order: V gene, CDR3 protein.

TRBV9 CASSVGGGTGPTGELFF
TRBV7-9 CASSRSDETSGRAYEQFF
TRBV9 CASSVGVSGNTIYF
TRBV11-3 CASSLGQGNEQYF
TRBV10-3 CAIRNGTSGRFGQYF
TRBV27 CASSLLEGRTEAFF
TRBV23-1 CASNDSENTEAFF
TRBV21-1 CASSKGLAGEADTQYF
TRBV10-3 CAISESILSGRTDTQYF
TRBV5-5 CASSLESTSGPDTQYF
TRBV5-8 CASSLSIRTGRTEAFF
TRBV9 CASSGDSINQPQHF
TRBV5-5 CASSLAPGSYEQYF
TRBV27 CASGWDTQYF
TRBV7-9 CASRDGGSLYNEQFF
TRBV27 CASGQDPALGNTEAFF
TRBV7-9 CASSSTTGGQETQYF
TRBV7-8 CASSLELVGSSYEQYF
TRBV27 CASSLTPRNEQFF
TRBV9 CASSGWTGPNYGYTF
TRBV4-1 CASSQEPWDREWGYTF
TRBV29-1 CSVESPIGYEQYF
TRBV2 CASTDTGGPTRTNEKLFF
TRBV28 CASSLYSGSSETQYF
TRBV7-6 CASSLSAGRPGSGANVLTF
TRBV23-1 CASSQRYEQYF
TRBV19 CASSILQGAREQYF
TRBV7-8 CASSLGLAGEQYF
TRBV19 CASSVLAGGTDTQYF
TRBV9 CASSVGTGSYGYTF
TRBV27 CASSLAGGPQHF
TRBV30 CAWSVRIVLGTGELFF
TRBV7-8 CASSLEGASGSSLYNEQFF
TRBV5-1 CASSSQGPYEQYF
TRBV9 CASSVGLSSYNEQFF
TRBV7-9 CASSPAGVEDTEAFF
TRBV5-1 CASSLEALGNTIYF
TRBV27 CASSPSQGAKSYEQYF
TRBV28 CATCPSGPLAKNIQYF
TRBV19 CASSIDNGENTEAFF
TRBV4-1 CASSQSRVLATDTQYF
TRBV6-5 CASSPLAGAYEQYF
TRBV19 CASSILLSSYEQYF
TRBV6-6 CASRGLAVQETQYF
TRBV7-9 CASSWAPGQDSGNTIYF
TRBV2 CASSESGQTTPGANVLTF
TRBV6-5 CASMAAGSMGEQFF
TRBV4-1 CASSQYPEDEQFF
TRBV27 CASSFLRRGGAEKLFF
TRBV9 CASSPRLAANTDTQYF
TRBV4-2 CASSQPGYWEQGNTQYF
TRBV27 CASSSTVTGNSNQPQHF
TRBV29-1 CSVEDGTGTGEQYF
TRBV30 CAWSSRDNEQFF
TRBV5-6 CASSSLGYEQYF
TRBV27 CASSEGAGKVWGETQYF
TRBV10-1 CASSDSGEGDTEAFF
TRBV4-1 CASSQDPLGQGGEAFF
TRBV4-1 CASSQGRVSYEQYF
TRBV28 CASSFGPGTGINQPQHF